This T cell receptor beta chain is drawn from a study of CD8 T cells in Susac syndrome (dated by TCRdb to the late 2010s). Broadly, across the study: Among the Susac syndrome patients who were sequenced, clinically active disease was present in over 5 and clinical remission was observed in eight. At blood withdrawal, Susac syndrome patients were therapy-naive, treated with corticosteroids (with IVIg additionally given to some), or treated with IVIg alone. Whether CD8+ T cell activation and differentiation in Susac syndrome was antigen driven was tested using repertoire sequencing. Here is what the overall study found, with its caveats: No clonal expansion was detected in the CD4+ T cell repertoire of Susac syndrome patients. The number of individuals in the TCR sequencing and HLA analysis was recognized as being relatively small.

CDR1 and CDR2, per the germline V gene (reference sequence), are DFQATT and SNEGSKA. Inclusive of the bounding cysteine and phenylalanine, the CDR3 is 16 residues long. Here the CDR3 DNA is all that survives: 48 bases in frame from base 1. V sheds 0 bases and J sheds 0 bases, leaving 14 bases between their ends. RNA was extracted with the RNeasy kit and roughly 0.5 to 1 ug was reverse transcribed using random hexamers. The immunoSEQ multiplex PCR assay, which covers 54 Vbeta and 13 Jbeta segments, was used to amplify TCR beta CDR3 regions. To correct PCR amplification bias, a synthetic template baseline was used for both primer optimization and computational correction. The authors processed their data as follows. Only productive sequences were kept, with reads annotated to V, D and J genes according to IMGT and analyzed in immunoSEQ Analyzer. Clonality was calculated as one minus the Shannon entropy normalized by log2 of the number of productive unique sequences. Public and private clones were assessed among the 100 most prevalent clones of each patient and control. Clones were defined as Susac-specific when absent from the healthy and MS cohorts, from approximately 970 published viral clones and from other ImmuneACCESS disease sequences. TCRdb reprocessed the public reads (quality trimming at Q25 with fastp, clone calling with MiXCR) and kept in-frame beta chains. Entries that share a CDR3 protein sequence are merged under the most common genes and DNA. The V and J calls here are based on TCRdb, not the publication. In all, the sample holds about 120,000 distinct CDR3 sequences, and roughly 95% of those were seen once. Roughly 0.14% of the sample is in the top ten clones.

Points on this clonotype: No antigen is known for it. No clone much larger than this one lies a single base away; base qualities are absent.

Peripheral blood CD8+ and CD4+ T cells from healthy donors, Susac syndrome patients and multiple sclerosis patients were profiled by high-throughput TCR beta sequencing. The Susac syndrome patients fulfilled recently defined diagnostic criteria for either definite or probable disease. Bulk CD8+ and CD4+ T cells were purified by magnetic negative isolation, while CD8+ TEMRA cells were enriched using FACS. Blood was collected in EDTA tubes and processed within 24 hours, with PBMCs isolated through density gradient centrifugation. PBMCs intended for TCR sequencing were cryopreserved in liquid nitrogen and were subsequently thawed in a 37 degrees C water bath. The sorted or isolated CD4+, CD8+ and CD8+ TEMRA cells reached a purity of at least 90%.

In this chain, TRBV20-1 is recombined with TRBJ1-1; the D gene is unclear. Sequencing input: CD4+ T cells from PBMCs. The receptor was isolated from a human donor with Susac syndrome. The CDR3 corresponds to CSARDMRRPLNTEAFF. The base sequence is TGCAGTGCTAGAGACATGCGCAGACCGCTGAACACTGAAGCTTTCTTT.